Shown below are 13 T cell receptor beta chains from a single sample sequenced in a study of blood T cell repertoires in COVID-19. Sequencing used immunoSEQ multiplex PCR; TCRdb keeps in-frame clones, though not all of them. The repertoire consists of around 72,000 clones, with 80% to 90% occurring once and the leading ten covering about 20%. Sequencing input: peripheral blood. Source of these receptors: a woman between 70 and 85 years old with acute or convalescent COVID-19.

The J gene is TRBJ1-6, the V gene TRBV27, with D unresolved. The V and J ends lost 5 bases and 9 bases respectively, with 11 bases between them. The germline V gene has CDR1 MNHEY and CDR2 SMNVEV (reference sequence). This CDR3 region has 13 residues. CDR3 protein: CASSVREASPLHF. The CDR3 nucleotides are TGTGCCAGCAGTGTAAGAGAGGCTTCACCCCTCCACTTT.

V is TRBV19 and J is TRBJ2-5, with 12 bases matching TRBD1. Germline V gives CDR1 LNHDA, CDR2 SQIVND (reference sequence). The CDR3 is made up of 15 amino acids. The V gene end was trimmed by 5 bases and the J gene end by 3 bases; junction bases not matched to a gene: 4. The chain's CDR3 is CASSGTGGSEETQYF. The CDR3 bases are TGTGCCAGTAGTGGGACAGGGGGCTCGGAAGAGACCCAGTACTTC.

V and J are TRBV7-8 and TRBJ2-2; the match to TRBD2 covers 8 bases. Germline V gene sequence: CDR1 SGHVS, CDR2 FQNEAQ. V shed 3 bases, J shed 2 bases, and the junction held 2 bases outside the gene matches. CDR3 length equals 15 residues. The CDR3, as DNA: TGTGCCAGCAGCTTCAGCGGGAGAAACACCGGGGAGCTGTTTTTT. Its translation is CASSFSGRNTGELFF.

The rearrangement joins TRBV5-1 to TRBJ1-6; possible D gene TRBD1, 6 bases. This CDR3 has 13 residues. V was shortened by 3 bases and J by 8 bases, with 9 bases between the two germline ends. Germline CDR1 reads SGHRS; CDR2 reads YFSETQ. The CDR3 protein is CASSSDRYSPLHF. As DNA, the CDR3 is TGCGCCAGCAGCTCCGACAGGTATTCACCCCTCCACTTT.

V is TRBV6-5 and J is TRBJ1-4, with D perhaps matching TRBD1 (5 bases). This CDR3 has 15 residues. Germline V gene lookup returns CDR1 MNHEY and CDR2 SVGAGI. The V end lost 6 bases, the J end lost 8 bases, and 19 bases lay between the germline ends. The CDR3 loop reads CASSGAGGLREKLFF. The DNA for the CDR3 is TGTGCCAGCAGCGGGGCTGGGGGGTTACGGGAAAAACTGTTTTTT.

The chain employs TRBV13 and TRBJ2-1, with 10 positions matching TRBD2. The length of the CDR3 is 18 residues. Trimming removed 0 bases from V and 8 bases from J; junction bases left unmatched: 13. The germline V gene encodes CDR1 PRHDT and CDR2 FYEKMQ (reference sequence). The CDR3 reads CASSLGQGVASGSHEQFF. The CDR3 DNA sequence: TGTGCCAGCAGCTTAGGTCAGGGGGTGGCTAGCGGGAGTCATGAGCAGTTCTTC. Full variable domain (remainder filled in from reference TRBV13 and TRBJ2-1): AAGVIQSPRHLIKEKRETATLKCYPIPRHDTVYWYQQGPGQDPQFLISFYEKMQSDKGSIPDRFSAQQFSDYHSELNMSSLELGDSALYFCASSLGQGVASGSHEQFFGPGTRLTVL.

This clone came up a few times. This chain's CDR3 is CASSVDSERGGDTQYF. The CDR3, as DNA: TGTGCCAGCAGCGTAGACTCGGAAAGAGGTGGGGATACGCAGTATTTT. This chain joins TRBV9 and TRBJ2-3, with unresolved D. The V and J ends lost 0 bases and 6 bases respectively, with 17 bases between them. The germline V gene encodes CDR1 SGDLS and CDR2 YYNGEE. The CDR3 is 16 residues long. The full variable domain, in which reference TRBV9 and TRBJ2-3 provide the parts outside the CDR3, is DSGVTQTPKHLITATGQRVTLRCSPRSGDLSVYWYQQSLDQGLQFLIQYYNGEERAKGNILERFSAQQFPDLHSELNLSSLELGDSALYFCASSVDSERGGDTQYFGPGTRLTVL.

This clone was seen more than once but under ten times. The rearrangement uses TRBV19 and TRBJ1-5, with 8 nucleotides matching TRBD1. The V gene's germline CDR1 is LNHDA and CDR2 SQIVND (reference sequence). The CDR3 covers 13 residues. The V and J ends lost 4 bases and 11 bases, in that order; junction bases with no gene match: 7. The CDR3 DNA sequence: TGTGCCAGTAGTACCCCTCAGGGGGCTTCCCAGCATTTT. This codes for CASSTPQGASQHF.

In the case of this clone: The identical CDR3 is also encoded by other nucleotide sequences in the sample. The rearrangement uses TRBV18 and TRBJ2-7, with 10 bases fitting TRBD1. The CDR3 totals 14 residues. Looked up from germline, CDR1 is KGHSH and CDR2 is LQKENI. V was pared by 2 bases and J by 2 bases, with 0 bases of the junction left unmatched. CDR3 DNA: TGTGCCAGCTCACCAGGACAGGGGGCCTACGAGCAGTACTTC. This encodes CASSPGQGAYEQYF.

The chain joins TRBV28 to TRBJ1-2; 7 bases match TRBD1. The V segment lost 7 bases and the J segment 1 base; nucleotides outside the gene matches: 12. CDR1 and CDR2 (germline): MDHEN, SYDVKM. This CDR3 has 16 residues. Here the CDR3 DNA reads TGTGCCAGCAATATCGGGACAGCGCTTTTTAACTATGGCTACACCTTC. Its translation: CASNIGTALFNYGYTF.

V usage is TRBV4-1 and J usage is TRBJ2-5; 7 positions agree with TRBD2. The V segment lost 1 base and the J segment 6 bases; nucleotides outside the gene matches: 11. CDR1 is MGHRA and CDR2 is YSYEKL in the germline V gene. This CDR3 is built from 16 residues. Written as DNA, the CDR3 is TGCGCCAGCAGCCAAGTCGCGGCGGGAGCCGGGAAGACCCAGTACTTC. Encoded protein: CASSQVAAGAGKTQYF.

Ten or more counts support this clone. J is TRBJ1-1 and V is TRBV2, with 8 nucleotides matching TRBD1. The CDR3 contains 11 residues. The germline CDR1 and CDR2 sequences are SNHLY and FYNNEI. V was clipped by 9 bases and J by 10 bases; unmatched bases: 7. CDR3 sequence reads: CARQGGTTAFF. The CDR3 DNA sequence: TGTGCCAGACAGGGGGGAACTACAGCTTTCTTT.

The chain is built from TRBV2 and TRBJ1-1; D unclear. Deletions cut 4 bases from V and 5 bases from J, with 17 bases between. CDR3 length: 15 residues. CDR1 is SNHLY and CDR2 is FYNNEI in the germline V gene. CDR3 nucleotides: TGTGCCAGCAGTGGCTCGGGGAGGATGCGGACTGAAGCTTTCTTT. It encodes CASSGSGRMRTEAFF.